This T cell receptor beta chain stems from a study of OX40 agonist ivuxolimab in advanced cancers. Study as a whole: There were three patients with partial responses, one having hepatocellular carcinoma and two cutaneous melanoma. General study findings and limits: CD4+ and CD8+ T cells in blood underwent clonal expansion by week 6 at 0.1 to 3.0 mg/kg. The study found that CD8+ T cells averaged more expanded clones than CD4+.

With respect to this clone: The antigen is unknown. Other nucleotide sequences from this sample produce the same CDR3.

Using immunoSEQ multiplex PCR, the repertoire was profiled, and TCRdb retains in-frame clones only, with some absent. The sample holds 60,000 to 70,000 clones, about 80% seen once. V dropped 5 bases and J dropped 3 bases, with 9 bases sitting between them. The germline CDR1 and CDR2 sequences are LNHDA and SQIVND (reference sequence). CDR3 length: 13 residues. Exclusion applied to patients with autoimmune disease history or systemic immunosuppression. The source was CD4+ or CD8+ T cells sorted from blood, collected in a trial of the OX40 agonist ivuxolimab. The receptor comes from an adult with an advanced solid tumor such as melanoma, head and neck, liver or kidney cancer. The V gene is TRBV19, the J gene TRBJ2-3, with a weak D call TRBD2 (5 bases). This chain's CDR3 is CASSRDRTDTQYF. The CDR3 DNA reads TGTGCCAGTAGTCGGGATCGGACAGATACGCAGTATTTT.